Many counts were recorded for the clone carrying this TCR beta chain. Each CDR3 protein gets one entry after TCRdb re-called the reads with MiXCR. The sample includes roughly 320,000 distinct CDR3 sequences, roughly a tenth of them seen just once. The data belong to a study of T cell repertoires in cytomegalovirus infection. Germline CDR1 reads MNHNY; CDR2 reads SVGAGI (reference sequence). The CDR3 has 15 residues. V gave up 6 bases and J gave up 4 bases, with 18 bases separating them. The receptor comes from a human donor in good health (CMV status not recorded). Some clones in this sample may be carry-over from other donors' samples. This sequence joins TRBV6-6 and TRBJ1-1; maybe TRBD1 (6 bases). What was sequenced was PBMCs. The CDR3 DNA reads as TGTGCCAGCAGGTACGACAGGCTCCCCGGCACTGAAGCTTTCTTT. Its protein is CASRYDRLPGTEAFF.